The clone carrying this TCR beta chain was observed at least ten times. Its cognate antigen is unknown. Time point meaning: patch test 1, 2 weeks after DPC sensitization. As for treatment: therapeutic diphenylcyclopropenone sensitization with weekly scalp DPC. This entry belongs to a study of human T cells and chemical hapten exposure. About the study: Weekly administration of diphenylcyclopropenone to the scalp of patients continued throughout the approximately 24-week study. Patch tests put 0.01% DPC on the upper back, read at 6 days. Regarding the study as a whole: Those TCRs sitting above 1 in 1000 frequency stayed the same with DPC sensitization.

This CDR3 has 19 amino acids. Trimming left V 8 bases short and J 1 base short, with 27 bases between. MiXCR was run by TCRdb on the RACE reads, yielding one entry per CDR3 protein. The sample holds fewer than 500,000 distinct CDR3 sequences, more than 4.5% seen once. This chain uses TRBV12-3 or TRBV12-4 with TRBJ1-3; maybe TRBD1 (5 bases). The receptor was derived from a woman aged 45 to 65 with alopecia areata. Some clones in this sample may be carry-over from other donors' samples. Material: whole blood, obtained in connection with sensitization to the hapten diphenylcyclopropenone (DPC). DNA of the CDR3: TGTGCCAGCCGCTCCCCGGGACGGACGGCTTCTAGGTCTGGAAACACCATATATTTT. Translated: CASRSPGRTASRSGNTIYF.